One sample yielded the 27 T cell receptor beta chains listed below, sequenced in a study of T cell responses to AZD1222 COVID-19 vaccine. The method was immunoSEQ multiplex PCR; TCRdb's version includes in-frame clones alone and lacks a portion of them. Of around 99,000 clones listed, approximately 93% are singletons. The source material was peripheral blood, sampled 28 days after the second AZD1222 dose. The receptors here all came from an adult who received the AZD1222 COVID-19 vaccine.

J is TRBJ2-1 and V is TRBV2, with TRBD2 identical over 13 bases. Germline CDR1 reads SNHLY; CDR2 reads FYNNEI. This CDR3 contains 15 residues. V was pared by 5 bases and J by 8 bases, with 6 bases of the junction left unmatched. CDR3 loop: CASSPGLAGLDEQFF. DNA for the CDR3: TGTGCCAGCAGTCCGGGACTAGCGGGATTAGATGAGCAGTTCTTC.

The V and J genes are TRBV27 and TRBJ1-6; D perhaps matches TRBD1 (6 bases). Germline CDR1 MNHEY, CDR2 SMNVEV (reference sequence). Trimming pared 6 bases from V and 7 bases from J, leaving 13 bases between. This CDR3 is 14 amino acids long. Written as DNA, the CDR3 is TGTGCCAGCAGACGCTGGACAGAAAATTCACCCCTCCACTTT. Its translation: CASRRWTENSPLHF.

CDR3 bases: TGTGCCAGCAGTGAATATAGGACCATCTCACCCCTCCACTTT. Amino acids: CASSEYRTISPLHF. The V gene is TRBV25-1, the J gene TRBJ1-6; D unclear. The ends were cut back, 0 bases at V and 10 bases at J, with 10 bases in the middle. Germline V CDR1 and CDR2: MGHDK, SYGVNS. The CDR3 is 14 residues long.

The J gene is TRBJ2-3, the V gene TRBV19; 8 bases align to TRBD2. With 7 bases clipped from V and 4 bases from J, the junction kept 7 bases outside the gene matches. The CDR3 has 14 residues. Germline CDR1 reads LNHDA; CDR2 reads SQIVND (reference sequence). CDR3 coding DNA: TGTGCCAGTACCCCCCGGACTAGCCCAGATACGCAGTATTTT. Its translation: CASTPRTSPDTQYF.

This clone was picked up one time. CDR3 sequence (DNA): TGTGCCAGCAGCTTGGCCGGAGGGGGGTTCGGCTATGGCTACACCTTC. It yields the protein CASSLAGGGFGYGYTF. The V call is TRBV5-5, the J call TRBJ1-2, with D tentatively TRBD1 (6 bases). From germline, CDR1 is SGHKS and CDR2 YYEKEE (reference sequence). Trimming took off 0 bases at V and 4 bases at J, with 16 bases between the two ends. The CDR3 has 16 residues.

The rearrangement links TRBV6-6 to TRBJ2-7; no definite D call. The germline V gene encodes CDR1 MNHNY and CDR2 SVGAGI (reference sequence). V shed 6 bases and J shed 3 bases, with 3 bases lying between them. The CDR3 runs 10 residues. CDR3 residues: CASRDYEQYF. The CDR3 DNA sequence: TGTGCCAGCAGGGACTACGAGCAGTACTTC.

This rearrangement joins TRBV7-2 to TRBJ2-5, with no clear D. This CDR3 comprises 13 residues. V lost 1 base and J lost 5, with 8 bases in between. Looked up from germline, CDR1 is SGHTA and CDR2 is FQGNSA. CDR3 sequence reads: CASSLEGLETQYF. CDR3 in DNA: TGTGCCAGCAGCTTAGAAGGGTTGGAGACCCAGTACTTC.

The CDR3 is CASSGEEQYF. CDR3 in DNA: TGTGCCAGCTCCGGGGAAGAGCAGTACTTC. This sequence joins TRBV18 and TRBJ2-7; a weak D match, TRBD2 (5 bases). With 6 bases removed from V and 7 bases from J, the gap between germline ends came to 7 bases. Germline CDR1 reads KGHSH; CDR2 reads LQKENI. The CDR3 is made up of 10 amino acids.

The rearrangement links TRBV28 to TRBJ1-2; 9 nucleotides align to TRBD1. The CDR3 extends over 13 amino acids. V dropped 6 bases and J dropped 8; count of bases not matched to a gene: 7. Germline V gives CDR1 MDHEN, CDR2 SYDVKM. The CDR3 coding sequence is TGTGCCAGCAGCCGAGGGGGGACAGGGGGCTACACCTTC. It specifies CASSRGGTGGYTF.

The chain couples TRBV11-2 to TRBJ2-7; 7 bases fit TRBD2. The CDR3 totals 15 residues. After removal of 6 bases from V and 5 bases from J, the junction contained 13 bases not matched to a gene. Germline V gene lookup returns CDR1 SGHAT and CDR2 FQNNGV. In nucleotides, the CDR3 is TGTGCCAGCAGGCTGGGGGGGGTCTTCTCGGACGAGCAGTACTTC. Protein: CASRLGGVFSDEQYF.

The count of this clone is one. This chain connects TRBV6-5 to TRBJ1-6; a weak D match, TRBD1 (6 bases). The germline CDR1 and CDR2 sequences are MNHEY and SVGAGI. The CDR3 loop spans 15 amino acids. Trimming took off 7 bases at V and 7 bases at J, with 17 bases between the two ends. The CDR3 bases are TGTGCCAGCACGCCTACTTGGGGGGGCAATTCACCCCTCCACTTT. It encodes CASTPTWGGNSPLHF.

CDR3 nucleotide sequence: TGTGCCAGCCGATTTAGCACTAGCGGGAAAGAGACCCAGTACTTC. Residues: CASRFSTSGKETQYF. This chain uses TRBV19 with TRBJ2-5; TRBD2 aligns across 10 bases. Germline V gives CDR1 LNHDA, CDR2 SQIVND (reference sequence). Unmatched junction bases numbered 10, after V lost 9 bases and J lost 3 bases. The CDR3 totals 15 residues.

This chain joins TRBV20-1 and TRBJ1-6, with 8 bases lining up with TRBD1. The CDR3 covers 15 residues. CDR1 and CDR2 from the germline V gene are DFQATT and SNEGSKA (reference sequence). V lost 3 bases, J lost 5 bases, and 6 bases stayed unmatched. The CDR3 region is CSASPRTGNNSPLHF. CDR3 bases: TGCAGTGCTAGTCCTCGGACAGGGAATAATTCACCCCTCCACTTT.

This clone has more than one count but fewer than ten. The sample contains more than one DNA sequence encoding this CDR3. The J gene is TRBJ1-2, the V gene TRBV5-6; D uncertain. Germline V gives CDR1 SGHDT, CDR2 YYEEEE. The CDR3 loop spans 15 amino acids. V lost 1 base and J 0 bases, leaving 10 bases between the germline ends. CDR3 sequence: CASSLKGRPNYGYTF. In DNA, the CDR3 is TGTGCCAGCAGCTTGAAAGGGCGCCCTAACTATGGCTACACCTTC.

The chain combines TRBV27 with TRBJ2-6, with D maybe TRBD2 (5 bases). CDR3 size: 13 residues. Trimming shortened V by 7 bases and J by 9 bases, and 13 bases separated the two germline ends. Germline loops: CDR1 MNHEY, CDR2 SMNVEV (reference sequence). Written as DNA, the CDR3 is TGTGCCAGCAAGGCAGGACTTATCAACGTCCTGACTTTC. It translates to CASKAGLINVLTF.

V usage is TRBV19 and J usage is TRBJ1-2; the match to TRBD1 covers 11 bases. CDR1 and CDR2 (germline): LNHDA, SQIVND (reference sequence). J lost 4 bases, V lost 10 bases, and 11 bases had no gene match. The CDR3 is 15 amino acids. CDR3 in amino acids: CATSDRGHGGYGYTF. CDR3 DNA: TGTGCCACCTCGGACAGGGGGCATGGTGGCTATGGCTACACCTTC.

The rearrangement links TRBV19 to TRBJ1-5, with D perhaps matching TRBD1 (6 bases). The CDR3 sequence is 13 residues long. Looked up from germline, CDR1 is LNHDA and CDR2 is SQIVND (reference sequence). Trimming shortened V by 6 bases and J by 3 bases, and 9 bases separated the two germline ends. The CDR3 region is CASRRDNNQPQHF. DNA of the CDR3: TGTGCCAGTAGAAGGGACAACAATCAGCCCCAGCATTTT.

This clone has a single count. The rearrangement joins TRBV2 to TRBJ1-5; D is possibly TRBD1 (6 bases). CDR1 is SNHLY and CDR2 is FYNNEI in the germline V gene. This CDR3 has 15 amino acids. V was clipped by 1 base and J by 0 bases, with 7 bases between them. The CDR3 sequence is CASSEGTVSNQPQHF. CDR3 DNA: TGTGCCAGCAGTGAAGGGACAGTTAGCAATCAGCCCCAGCATTTT.

The V and J genes are TRBV7-2 and TRBJ1-1; TRBD1 might be the D (5 bases). CDR1 and CDR2 from the germline V gene are SGHTA and FQGNSA. The CDR3 is made up of 14 amino acids. The V and J ends lost 1 base and 1 base respectively, with 7 bases between them. In DNA, the CDR3 is TGTGCCAGCAGCTTAGTTAGGGGGAACACTGAAGCTTTCTTT. Protein: CASSLVRGNTEAFF. Variable domain in full (rest from reference TRBV7-2 and TRBJ1-1): GAGVSQSPSNKVTEKGKDVELRCDPISGHTALYWYRQSLGQGLEFLIYFQGNSAPDKSGLPSDRFSAERTGGSVSTLTIQRTQQEDSAVYLCASSLVRGNTEAFFGQGTRLTVV.

The CDR3 loop is CASSPQGTLNTEAFF. The CDR3 nucleotides are TGTGCCAGCAGCCCACAGGGGACTTTGAACACTGAAGCTTTCTTT. This sequence joins TRBV7-9 and TRBJ1-1, with TRBD1 matching over 7 bases. Germline V gives CDR1 SEHNR, CDR2 FQNEAQ (reference sequence). V dropped 5 bases and J dropped 0; count of bases not matched to a gene: 6. This CDR3 has 15 amino acids.

The gene calls are TRBV3-1 (or the pseudogene TRBV3-2) and TRBJ2-1; TRBD2 aligns across 7 bases. CDR1 LGHDT and CDR2 YNNKEL come from the germline V gene (reference sequence). J lost 3 bases, V lost 1 base, and 6 bases had no gene match. The CDR3 runs 16 residues. This chain's CDR3 is CASSQGLAKGYNEQFF. In nucleotides, the CDR3 is TGTGCCAGCAGCCAAGGACTAGCTAAGGGCTACAATGAGCAGTTCTTC.

This chain connects TRBV27 to TRBJ2-7, with D perhaps TRBD1 (6 bases). The CDR3 consists of 14 residues. Germline-derived CDR1 and CDR2 are MNHEY and SMNVEV (reference sequence). Deletions cut 5 bases from V and 6 bases from J, with 17 bases between. The CDR3 sequence is CASSRQAQGSEQYF. The CDR3 DNA reads TGTGCCAGCAGTAGACAGGCTCAAGGGAGCGAGCAGTACTTC.

The chain has TRBV10-2 and TRBJ1-3; D may be TRBD1 (5 bases). The V and J ends lost 0 bases and 3 bases respectively, with 9 bases between them. From germline, CDR1 is WSHSY and CDR2 SAAADI. The CDR3 sequence is 15 residues long. The CDR3 nucleotides are TGCGCCAGCAGTGAGTCGACAGCTTATGGAAACACCATATATTTT. It codes for CASSESTAYGNTIYF.

This clone was seen once. J is TRBJ1-2 and V is TRBV4-3; the D gene is possibly TRBD1 (5 bases). Germline values: CDR1 LGHNA, CDR2 YSLEER. Trimming stripped 0 bases from V and 1 base from J, with 15 bases between. This CDR3 region has 17 residues. CDR3 DNA: TGCGCCAGCAGCCAAGATTCCGGGACCGACTTTAACTATGGCTACACCTTC. Its protein product is CASSQDSGTDFNYGYTF.

The chain has TRBV5-1 and TRBJ2-1, with 10 bases aligning to TRBD2. With 2 bases clipped from V and 6 bases from J, the junction kept 11 bases outside the gene matches. CDR1 is SGHRS and CDR2 is YFSETQ in the germline V gene. The CDR3 runs to 17 residues. CDR3 protein: CASSLGPSGSASNEQFF. The CDR3 DNA reads as TGCGCCAGCAGCTTAGGCCCTAGCGGGAGCGCTAGCAATGAGCAGTTCTTC. The full variable domain, with the rest looked up from reference TRBV5-1 and TRBJ2-1, is KAGVTQTPRYLIKTRGQQVTLSCSPISGHRSVSWYQQTPGQGLQFLFEYFSETQRNKGNFPGRFSGRQFSNSRSEMNVSTLELGDSALYLCASSLGPSGSASNEQFFGPGTRLTVL.

The rearrangement joins TRBV20-1 to TRBJ2-3; D possibly corresponds to TRBD2 (8 bases). The V end was cut by 3 bases, the J end by 4 bases, with 17 bases between. Per germline, CDR1 DFQATT and CDR2 SNEGSKA (reference sequence). The CDR3 is made up of 15 amino acids. The CDR3: CSASPTGTRADTQYF. CDR3 nucleotide sequence: TGCAGTGCTAGTCCGACAGGGACTAGGGCAGATACGCAGTATTTT.

This clone has only one observation. This sequence joins TRBV28 and TRBJ1-5; 9 bases map to TRBD1. J lost 2 bases, V lost 4 bases, and 6 bases had no gene match. The V gene's germline CDR1 is MDHEN and CDR2 SYDVKM. This CDR3 has 16 amino acids. The CDR3 bases are TGTGCCAGCAGTTCCCACAGGGGGCAGGGCAATCAGCCCCAGCATTTT. Translated, it gives CASSSHRGQGNQPQHF.